This T cell receptor (beta chain) was obtained from a study of CD8+CD57+ T cells in acquired aplastic anemia. The CDR3 has 15 residues. CDR1 DFQATT and CDR2 SNEGSKA come from the germline V gene (reference sequence). V dropped 7 bases and J dropped 6 bases, with 24 bases sitting between them. Genomic DNA was employed as the template in profiling TCR beta VDJ and CDR3. Using its own MiXCR run on the reads, TCRdb lists one record per CDR3 protein. The repertoire holds hundreds of thousands of distinct CDR3 sequences, with roughly 68% as singletons. Sequencing was performed on sorted CD4+, CD8+, or CD8+CD57+ T cells (not recorded which) from PBMCs. This receptor was taken from a human donor in good health, serving as a control. The chain employs TRBV20-1 and TRBJ1-2; D uncertain. The CDR3 sequence: CSVGSPSTVVDGYTF. DNA for the CDR3: TGCAGTGTTGGGTCGCCATCGACCGTAGTGGATGGCTACACCTTC.